This paragraph covers one TCR beta chain sequence. These data belong to a study of shared clonotypes between healthy human individuals. Background on the study: CD8 memory received one plate per donor, CD8 naive two, CD4 memory three and CD4 naive three.

Germline V gene data show CDR1 as SGHTA and CDR2 as FQGNSA. The V segment lost 5 bases and the J segment 3 bases; nucleotides outside the gene matches: 9. The CDR3 has 16 amino acids. Generated by immunoSEQ multiplex PCR, the TCRdb table keeps only in-frame clones and is missing some. The repertoire holds 950,000 to 1,100,000 clones, around 74% seen once, with around 1.5% in the top ten. This clonotype was sampled from a man younger than 30 in good health. The chain has TRBV7-2 and TRBJ1-5; 8 positions agree with TRBD1. The sample was memory CD4+ T cells sorted from blood. Subset reported: CD45RA-negative fraction. The CDR3 DNA reads as TGTGCCAGCAGCCTAGGACAGGGAGTAATCAATCAGCCCCAGCATTTT. Translated: CASSLGQGVINQPQHF.